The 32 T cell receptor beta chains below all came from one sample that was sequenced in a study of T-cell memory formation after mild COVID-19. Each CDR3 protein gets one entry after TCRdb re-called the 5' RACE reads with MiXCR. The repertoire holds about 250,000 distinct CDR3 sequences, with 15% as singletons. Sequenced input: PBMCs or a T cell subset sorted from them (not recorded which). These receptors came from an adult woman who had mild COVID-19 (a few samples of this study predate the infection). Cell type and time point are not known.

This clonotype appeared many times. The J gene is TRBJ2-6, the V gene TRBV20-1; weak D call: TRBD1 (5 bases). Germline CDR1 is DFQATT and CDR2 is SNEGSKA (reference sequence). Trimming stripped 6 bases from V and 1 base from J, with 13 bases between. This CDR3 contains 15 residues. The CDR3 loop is CSAPPGMSGANVLTF. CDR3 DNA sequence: TGCAGTGCACCACCAGGGATGTCTGGGGCCAACGTCCTGACTTTC.

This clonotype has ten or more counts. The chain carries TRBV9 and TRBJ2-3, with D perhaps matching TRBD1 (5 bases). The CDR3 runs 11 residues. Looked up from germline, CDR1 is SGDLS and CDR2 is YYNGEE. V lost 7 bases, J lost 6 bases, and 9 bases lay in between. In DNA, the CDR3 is TGTGCCAGCGGCAGGGCTGATACGCAGTATTTT. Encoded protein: CASGRADTQYF. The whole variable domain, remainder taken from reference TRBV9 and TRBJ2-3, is DSGVTQTPKHLITATGQRVTLRCSPRSGDLSVYWYQQSLDQGLQFLIQYYNGEERAKGNILERFSAQQFPDLHSELNLSSLELGDSALYFCASGRADTQYFGPGTRLTVL.

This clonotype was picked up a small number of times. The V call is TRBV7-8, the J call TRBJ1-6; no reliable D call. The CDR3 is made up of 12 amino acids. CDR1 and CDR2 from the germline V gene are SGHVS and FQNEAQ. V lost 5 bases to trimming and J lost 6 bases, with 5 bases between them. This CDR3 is CASSGTNSPLHF. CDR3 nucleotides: TGTGCCAGCAGCGGAACTAATTCACCCCTCCACTTT. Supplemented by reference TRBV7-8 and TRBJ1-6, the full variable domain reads GAGVSQSPRYKVAKRGQDVALRCDPISGHVSLFWYQQALGQGPEFLTYFQNEAQLDKSGLPSDRFFAERPEGSVSTLKIQRTQQEDSAVYLCASSGTNSPLHFGNGTRLTVT.

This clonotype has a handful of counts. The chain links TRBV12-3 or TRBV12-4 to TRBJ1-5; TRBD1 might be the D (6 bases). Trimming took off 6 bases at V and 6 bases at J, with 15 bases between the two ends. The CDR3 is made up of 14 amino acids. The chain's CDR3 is CASRGHRAGQPQHF. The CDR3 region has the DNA TGTGCCAGCAGGGGTCACAGGGCCGGTCAGCCCCAGCATTTT.

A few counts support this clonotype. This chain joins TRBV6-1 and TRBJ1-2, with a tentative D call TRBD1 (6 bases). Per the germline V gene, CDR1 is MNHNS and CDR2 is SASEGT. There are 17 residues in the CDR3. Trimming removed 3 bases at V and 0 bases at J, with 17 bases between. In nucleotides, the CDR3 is TGTGCCAGCAGTGACTGGGGAGGGACACCTTCTAACTATGGCTACACCTTC. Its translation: CASSDWGGTPSNYGYTF.

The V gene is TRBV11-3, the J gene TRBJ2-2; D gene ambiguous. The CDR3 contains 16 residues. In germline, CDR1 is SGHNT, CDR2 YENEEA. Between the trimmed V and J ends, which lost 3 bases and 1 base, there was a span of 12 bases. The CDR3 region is CASSLDPLWNTGELFF. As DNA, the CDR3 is TGTGCCAGCAGCTTGGACCCTTTGTGGAACACCGGGGAGCTGTTTTTT.

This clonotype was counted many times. CDR3 in amino acids: CASRHIGRTDTQYF. CDR3 DNA: TGTGCCAGCAGACACATCGGGCGAACAGATACGCAGTATTTT. The chain recombines TRBV4-2 with TRBJ2-3; D is undetermined. Germline CDR1 is LGHNA and CDR2 is YNFKEQ. This CDR3 spans 14 amino acids. Trimming cost V 6 bases and J 3 bases, with 13 bases left between them.

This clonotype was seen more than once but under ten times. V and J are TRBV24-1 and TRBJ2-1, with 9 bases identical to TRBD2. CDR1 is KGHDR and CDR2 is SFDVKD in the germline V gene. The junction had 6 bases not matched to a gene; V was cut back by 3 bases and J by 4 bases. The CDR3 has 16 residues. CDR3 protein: CATSDKTSGVYNEQFF. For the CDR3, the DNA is TGTGCCACCAGTGATAAGACTAGCGGAGTTTACAATGAGCAGTTCTTC.

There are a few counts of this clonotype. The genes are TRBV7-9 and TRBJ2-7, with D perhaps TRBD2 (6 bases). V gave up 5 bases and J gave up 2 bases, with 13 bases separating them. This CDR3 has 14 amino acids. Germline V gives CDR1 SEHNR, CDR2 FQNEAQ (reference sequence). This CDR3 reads CASSRTGEAYEQYF. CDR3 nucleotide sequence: TGTGCCAGCAGCCGAACGGGGGAAGCCTACGAGCAGTACTTC.

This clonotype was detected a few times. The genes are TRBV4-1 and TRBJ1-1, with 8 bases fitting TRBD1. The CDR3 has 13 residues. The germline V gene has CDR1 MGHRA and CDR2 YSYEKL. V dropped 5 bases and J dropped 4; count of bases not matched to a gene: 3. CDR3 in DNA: TGCGCCAGCAGCAAACAGGGGGGCACTGAAGCTTTCTTT. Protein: CASSKQGGTEAFF.

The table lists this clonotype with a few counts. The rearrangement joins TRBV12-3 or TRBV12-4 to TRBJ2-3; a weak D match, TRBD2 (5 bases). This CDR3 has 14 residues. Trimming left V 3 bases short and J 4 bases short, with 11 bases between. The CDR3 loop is CASSFGGRADTQYF. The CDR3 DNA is TGTGCCAGCAGTTTTGGTGGGAGAGCAGATACGCAGTATTTT.

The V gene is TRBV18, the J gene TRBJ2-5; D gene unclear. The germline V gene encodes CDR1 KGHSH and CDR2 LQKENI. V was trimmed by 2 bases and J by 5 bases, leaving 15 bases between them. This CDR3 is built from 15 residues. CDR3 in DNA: TGTGCCAGCTCACCATGGAACGGAATGAGGGAGACCCAGTACTTC. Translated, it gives CASSPWNGMRETQYF.

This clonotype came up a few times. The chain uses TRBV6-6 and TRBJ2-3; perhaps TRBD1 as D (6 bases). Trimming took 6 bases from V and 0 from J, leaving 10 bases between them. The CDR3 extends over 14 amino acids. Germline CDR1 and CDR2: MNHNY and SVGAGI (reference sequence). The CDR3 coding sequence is TGTGCCAGCAGAGGGGGAAAAAGCACAGATACGCAGTATTTT. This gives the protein CASRGGKSTDTQYF.

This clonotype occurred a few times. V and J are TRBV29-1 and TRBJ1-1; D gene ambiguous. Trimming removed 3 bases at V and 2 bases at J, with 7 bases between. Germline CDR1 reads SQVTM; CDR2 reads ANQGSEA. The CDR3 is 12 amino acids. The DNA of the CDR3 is TGCAGCGTTGATTTTCAAAACACTGAAGCTTTCTTT. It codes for CSVDFQNTEAFF.

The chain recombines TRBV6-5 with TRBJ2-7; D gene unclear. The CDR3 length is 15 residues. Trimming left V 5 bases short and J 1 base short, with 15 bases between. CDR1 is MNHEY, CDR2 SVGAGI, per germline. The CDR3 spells CASSQPAKGSYEQYF. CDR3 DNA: TGTGCCAGCAGTCAACCCGCCAAGGGATCCTACGAGCAGTACTTC.

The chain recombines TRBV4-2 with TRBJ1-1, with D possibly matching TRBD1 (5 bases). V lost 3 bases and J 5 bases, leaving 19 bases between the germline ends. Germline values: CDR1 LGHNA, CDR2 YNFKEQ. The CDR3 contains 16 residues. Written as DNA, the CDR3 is TGTGCCAGCAGCCAGCACCTAGCGGGGGGAGGAACTGAAGCTTTCTTT. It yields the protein CASSQHLAGGGTEAFF.

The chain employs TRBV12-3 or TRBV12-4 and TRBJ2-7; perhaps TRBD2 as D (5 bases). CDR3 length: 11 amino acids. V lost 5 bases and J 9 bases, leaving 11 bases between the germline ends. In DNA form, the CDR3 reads TGTGCCAGCAGTCCAGGACTCGGGCAGTACTTC. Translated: CASSPGLGQYF.

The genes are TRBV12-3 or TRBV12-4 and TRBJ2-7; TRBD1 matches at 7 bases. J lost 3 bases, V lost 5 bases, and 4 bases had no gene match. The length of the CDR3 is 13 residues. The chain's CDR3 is CASSPRGNYEQYF. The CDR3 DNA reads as TGTGCCAGCAGTCCCAGGGGGAACTACGAGCAGTACTTC.

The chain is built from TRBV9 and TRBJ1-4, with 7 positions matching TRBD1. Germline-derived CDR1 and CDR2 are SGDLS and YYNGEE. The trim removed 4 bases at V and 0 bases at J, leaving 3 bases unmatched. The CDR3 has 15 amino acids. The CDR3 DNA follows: TGTGCCAGCAGCTCTGGACAGGCAACTAATGAAAAACTGTTTTTT. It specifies CASSSGQATNEKLFF. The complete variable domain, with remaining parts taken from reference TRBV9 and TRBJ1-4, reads DSGVTQTPKHLITATGQRVTLRCSPRSGDLSVYWYQQSLDQGLQFLIQYYNGEERAKGNILERFSAQQFPDLHSELNLSSLELGDSALYFCASSSGQATNEKLFFGSGTQLSVL.

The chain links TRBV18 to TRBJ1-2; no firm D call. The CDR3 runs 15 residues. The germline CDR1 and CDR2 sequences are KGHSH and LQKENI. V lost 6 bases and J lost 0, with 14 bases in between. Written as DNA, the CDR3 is TGTGCCAGCTCGTCGGCCGGAAGCCCTAACTATGGCTACACCTTC. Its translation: CASSSAGSPNYGYTF.

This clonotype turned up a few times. The CDR3 loop is CASSQTTGRHEQYF. In DNA, the CDR3 is TGTGCCAGCAGCCAGACGACAGGGAGGCACGAGCAGTACTTC. The chain employs TRBV7-9 and TRBJ2-7; tentatively, D is TRBD1 (7 bases). Germline V gene sequence: CDR1 SEHNR, CDR2 FQNEAQ (reference sequence). V lost 5 bases and J 5 bases, leaving 16 bases between the germline ends. CDR3 length: 14 amino acids.

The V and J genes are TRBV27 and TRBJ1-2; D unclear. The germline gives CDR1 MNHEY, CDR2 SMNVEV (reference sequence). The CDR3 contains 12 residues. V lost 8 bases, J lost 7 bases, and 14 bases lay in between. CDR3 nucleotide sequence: TGTGCCAGCCGGGCGCTTGAGGGTGGCTACACCTTC. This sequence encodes CASRALEGGYTF.

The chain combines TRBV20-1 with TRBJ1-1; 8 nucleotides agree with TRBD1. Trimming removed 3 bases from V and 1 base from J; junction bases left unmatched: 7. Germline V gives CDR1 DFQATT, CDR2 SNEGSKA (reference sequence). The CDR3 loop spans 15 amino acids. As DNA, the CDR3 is TGCAGTGCTAGCCGACCGGACAGGGCGAACACTGAAGCTTTCTTT. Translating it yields CSASRPDRANTEAFF.

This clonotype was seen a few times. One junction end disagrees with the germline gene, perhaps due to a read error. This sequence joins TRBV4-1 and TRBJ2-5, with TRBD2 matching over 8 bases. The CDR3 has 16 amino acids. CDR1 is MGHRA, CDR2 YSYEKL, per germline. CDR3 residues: CASSQEVAGGQGTQYF. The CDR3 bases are TGCGCCAGCAGCCAAGAAGTCGCGGGAGGACAAGGGACCCAGTACTTC.

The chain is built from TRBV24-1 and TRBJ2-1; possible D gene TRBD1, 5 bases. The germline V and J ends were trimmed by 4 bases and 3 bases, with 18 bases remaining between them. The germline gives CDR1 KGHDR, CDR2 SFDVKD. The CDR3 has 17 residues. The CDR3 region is CATSDPGGRADYNEQFF. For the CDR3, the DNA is TGTGCCACCAGTGACCCCGGTGGCAGGGCCGACTACAATGAGCAGTTCTTC.

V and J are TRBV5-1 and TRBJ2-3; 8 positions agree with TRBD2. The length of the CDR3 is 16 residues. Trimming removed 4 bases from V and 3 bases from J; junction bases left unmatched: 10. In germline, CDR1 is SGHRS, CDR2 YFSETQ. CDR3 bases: TGCGCCAGCAGCATCCGTGCCACGGGGGGGACAGATACGCAGTATTTT. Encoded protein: CASSIRATGGTDTQYF.

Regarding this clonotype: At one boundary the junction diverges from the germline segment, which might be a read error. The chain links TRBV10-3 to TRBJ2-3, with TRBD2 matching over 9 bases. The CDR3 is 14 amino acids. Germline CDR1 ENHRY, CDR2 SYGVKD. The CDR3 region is CAIQPGLASDTQYF. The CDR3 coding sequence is TGTGCCATCCAACCGGGACTAGCATCAGACACGCAGTATTTT.

CDR3 bases: TGTGCCAGCAGTTACTCCCGAAGGGGGCGGACGTTCACTGAAGCTTTCTTT. Its translation is CASSYSRRGRTFTEAFF. V gene TRBV6-5 combines with J gene TRBJ1-1, with TRBD1 matching 7 bases. Looked up from germline, CDR1 is MNHEY and CDR2 is SVGAGI. The CDR3 covers 17 residues. With V trimmed by 0 bases and J by 4 bases, 11 bases remained unmatched.

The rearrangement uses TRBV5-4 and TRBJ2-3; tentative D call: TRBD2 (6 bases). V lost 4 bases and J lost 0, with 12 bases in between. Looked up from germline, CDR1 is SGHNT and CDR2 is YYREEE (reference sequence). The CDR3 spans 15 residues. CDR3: CASSVPGASTDTQYF. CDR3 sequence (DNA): TGTGCCAGCAGCGTTCCGGGAGCTAGCACAGATACGCAGTATTTT.

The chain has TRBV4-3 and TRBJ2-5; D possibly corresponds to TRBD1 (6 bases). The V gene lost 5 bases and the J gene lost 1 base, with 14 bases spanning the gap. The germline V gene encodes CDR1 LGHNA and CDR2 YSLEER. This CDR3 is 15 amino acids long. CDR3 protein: CASSYTGTPQETQYF. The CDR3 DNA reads TGCGCCAGCAGCTATACGGGGACACCCCAAGAGACCCAGTACTTC.

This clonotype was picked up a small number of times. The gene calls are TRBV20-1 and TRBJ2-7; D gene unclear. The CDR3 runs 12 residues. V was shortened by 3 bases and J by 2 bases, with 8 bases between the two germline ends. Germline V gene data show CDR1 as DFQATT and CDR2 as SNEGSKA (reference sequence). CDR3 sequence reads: CSARGRTYEQYF. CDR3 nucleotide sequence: TGCAGTGCTAGGGGTCGGACCTACGAGCAGTACTTC.

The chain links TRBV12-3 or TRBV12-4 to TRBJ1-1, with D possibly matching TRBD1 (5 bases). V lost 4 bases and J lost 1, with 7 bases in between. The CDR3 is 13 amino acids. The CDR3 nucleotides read TGTGCCAGCAGTTATACAGGGAACACTGAAGCTTTCTTT. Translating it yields CASSYTGNTEAFF.